A single sample gave rise to the 12 T cell receptor beta chains below, sequenced in a study of T cell changes during pregnancy in multiple sclerosis (dated by TCRdb to the late 2010s). Library method: the immunoSEQ multiplex PCR assay. Drawn from immuneACCESS, this table holds only the in-frame rearrangements with V and J called that TCRdb kept. Clones are partly lost; checked studies trace under half to an unresolved V gene and leave the rest unexplained. The sample data list some 40,000 clones, and over 90% of these were observed just once. The leading ten clones occupy around 0.42% of the sample. Sequencing used CD4+ T cells from peripheral blood mononuclear cells, obtained in the second trimester of pregnancy. The receptor set was obtained from a female donor with multiple sclerosis, enrolled in a pregnancy study.

The J gene is TRBJ1-1, the V gene TRBV7-2, with D perhaps matching TRBD1 (5 bases). The germline gives CDR1 SGHTA, CDR2 FQGNSA. The CDR3 extends over 15 amino acids. V was trimmed by 1 base and J by 6 bases, leaving 15 bases between them. The DNA for the CDR3 is TGTGCCAGCAGCTTAGGACAGTACGGAGTCGCTGAAGCTTTCTTT. Its protein is CASSLGQYGVAEAFF.

The rearrangement uses TRBV6-6 and TRBJ1-2; no clear D. Deletions cut 5 bases from V and 4 bases from J, with 20 bases between. The length of the CDR3 is 16 residues. Per the germline V gene, CDR1 is MNHNY and CDR2 is SVGAGI (reference sequence). CDR3 nucleotides: TGTGCCAGCAGTCTTACTCAAGGAGCAGAGGTCTATGGCTACACCTTC. Encoded protein: CASSLTQGAEVYGYTF.

The gene calls are TRBV28 and TRBJ2-7; 8 bases line up with TRBD1. The CDR3 totals 16 residues. The germline V gene encodes CDR1 MDHEN and CDR2 SYDVKM. Trimming removed 5 bases from V and 1 base from J; junction bases left unmatched: 10. The CDR3 DNA sequence: TGTGCCAGCAGTCCCGCGACAGGGGAAGGATCCTACGAGCAGTACTTC. Residues: CASSPATGEGSYEQYF.

The V gene is TRBV2, the J gene TRBJ2-5; the D is unclear. The CDR3 spans 12 residues. Trimming took off 7 bases at V and 5 bases at J, with 11 bases between the two ends. CDR1 is SNHLY and CDR2 is FYNNEI in the germline V gene. This CDR3 reads CASNRVRETQYF. CDR3 in DNA: TGTGCCAGCAATCGGGTCCGGGAGACCCAGTACTTC.

This chain joins TRBV10-3 and TRBJ2-3; D is unresolved. Trimming took 6 bases from V and 5 from J, leaving 6 bases between them. CDR1 and CDR2 (germline): ENHRY, SYGVKD. The CDR3 spans 11 residues. CDR3 nucleotides: TGTGCCATCAGAACATTAGATACGCAGTATTTT. The encoded protein is CAIRTLDTQYF.

This chain connects TRBV2 to TRBJ2-2; the D is unclear. Germline V CDR1 and CDR2: SNHLY, FYNNEI. The CDR3 sequence is 13 residues long. Between the trimmed V and J ends, which lost 7 bases and 2 bases, there was a span of 8 bases. The CDR3 DNA reads TGTGCCAGCAACCAGGATAACACCGGGGAGCTGTTTTTT. Protein sequence: CASNQDNTGELFF.

This clone was counted a single time. The chain employs TRBV19 and TRBJ1-5; D is possibly TRBD1 (6 bases). The germline V and J ends were trimmed by 6 bases and 1 base, with 13 bases remaining between them. This CDR3 is built from 15 residues. Germline V gene data show CDR1 as LNHDA and CDR2 as SQIVND (reference sequence). The CDR3 protein is CASRLSDRSNQPQHF. CDR3 coding DNA: TGTGCCAGTAGGTTATCCGACAGGAGCAATCAGCCCCAGCATTTT.

The V and J genes are TRBV19 and TRBJ1-2; D is uncertain. CDR3 size: 14 residues. Trimming shortened V by 0 bases and J by 7 bases, and 12 bases separated the two germline ends. Germline V gene lookup returns CDR1 LNHDA and CDR2 SQIVND (reference sequence). The CDR3 loop reads CASSIDPQFRGYTF. In nucleotides, the CDR3 is TGTGCCAGTAGTATAGATCCACAGTTCCGTGGCTACACCTTC.

The chain joins TRBV29-1 to TRBJ2-7; 7 bases match TRBD1. With V trimmed by 6 bases and J by 3 bases, 5 bases remained unmatched. Per germline, CDR1 SQVTM and CDR2 ANQGSEA. This CDR3 comprises 12 residues. This CDR3 is CSVRTGNYEQYF. The CDR3 DNA is TGCAGCGTCAGGACAGGAAACTACGAGCAGTACTTC.

V and J are TRBV18 and TRBJ1-1, with 7 bases matching TRBD1. V lost 4 bases and J lost 10; bases outside the gene matches: 15. The length of the CDR3 is 15 residues. Germline V gene sequence: CDR1 KGHSH, CDR2 LQKENI. The CDR3 DNA follows: TGTGCCAGCTCACGTGGAGAACAGGGGACCAGAGGAGCTTTCTTT. Translating it yields CASSRGEQGTRGAFF.

The chain is built from TRBV14 and TRBJ1-1, with TRBD1 matching over 8 bases. This CDR3 has 16 residues. Trimming cost V 4 bases and J 0 bases; bases outside gene matches: 7. CDR1 is SGHDN and CDR2 is FVKESK in the germline V gene. The CDR3 spells CASSPRTGTMNTEAFF. CDR3 bases: TGTGCCAGCAGCCCACGGACAGGGACCATGAACACTGAAGCTTTCTTT.

V and J are TRBV5-4 and TRBJ1-3; 8 nucleotides line up with TRBD1. CDR3 length equals 17 residues. V was clipped by 4 bases and J by 4 bases; unmatched bases: 13. From germline, CDR1 is SGHNT and CDR2 YYREEE (reference sequence). Here the CDR3 reads CASSLPGTGLGGNTIYF. The CDR3 DNA sequence: TGTGCCAGCAGCCTTCCCGGGACAGGCCTGGGAGGAAACACCATATATTTT.